The 5 T cell receptor beta chains below all came from one sample that was sequenced in a study of spatial heterogeneity in lung cancer. Regarding the study as a whole: Intratumoral expanded alpha and beta TCR counts were found to track tumor mutation counts.

These receptors have no identified antigens. TCRdb processed the 5' RACE reads anew with MiXCR; each CDR3 protein has one entry. The profile shows 8,500 to 10,000 distinct CDR3 sequences, roughly 51% of them singletons. Time point in this sample: sample taken at primary tumor resection. Sequences were derived from lung tumor tissue, sampled at surgery. These receptors came from a female donor with early-stage non-small cell lung cancer.

A remark on this clonotype: For a library built for alpha chains, this beta chain is a stray read; little rests on its size. CDR3 bases: TGTGCCAGCAGGATACAGGGGAATTCACCCCTCCACTTT. Its translation is CASRIQGNSPLHF. The chain uses TRBV6-5 and TRBJ1-6; 7 nucleotides match TRBD1. CDR3 length: 13 amino acids. CDR1 MNHEY and CDR2 SVGAGI come from the germline V gene. With 6 bases clipped from V and 7 bases from J, the junction kept 3 bases outside the gene matches.

This clonotype was observed a handful of times. The library was designed around alpha chains, so this beta chain is a stray read whose abundance carries little weight. The chain combines TRBV6-1 with TRBJ1-1; 9 positions agree with TRBD1. The CDR3 consists of 13 residues. Trimming at V came to 6 bases and at J to 4 bases, leaving 3 bases not matched to a gene. From germline, CDR1 is MNHNS and CDR2 SASEGT. The CDR3: CASRTTGGTEAFF. The CDR3, as DNA: TGTGCCAGCAGAACGACAGGGGGCACTGAAGCTTTCTTT.

A remark on this clonotype: In a library made to pick up alpha chains, this beta chain is a stray read with a size that means little. The chain recombines TRBV11-2 with TRBJ1-2; 7 bases map to TRBD1. The V segment lost 5 bases and the J segment 1 base; nucleotides outside the gene matches: 7. Per the germline V gene, CDR1 is SGHAT and CDR2 is FQNNGV. The CDR3 spans 15 residues. The CDR3 sequence is CASSLIRDSNYGYTF. Here the CDR3 DNA reads TGTGCCAGCAGCCTCATCCGGGACAGTAACTATGGCTACACCTTC.

To note about this clonotype: This beta chain is off target for a library built for alpha chains, so its abundance means little. The chain has TRBV12-5 and TRBJ2-2; D tentatively reads TRBD1 or TRBD2 (5 bases each). The CDR3 is made up of 15 amino acids. Trimming took off 2 bases at V and 6 bases at J, with 13 bases between the two ends. Germline V gene lookup returns CDR1 LGHNT and CDR2 FRNRAP. In nucleotides, the CDR3 is TGTGCTAGTGGTTTGTCCTCGGGGCCCCCCGGGGAGCTGTTTTTT. Residues: CASGLSSGPPGELFF.

With regard to this clonotype: Since it is a stray read in a library aimed at alpha chains, this beta chain has a size that is not meaningful. The chain carries TRBV2 and TRBJ1-5, with D hard to call. This CDR3 spans 14 amino acids. Germline lookup yields CDR1 SNHLY and CDR2 FYNNEI. V was clipped by 4 bases and J by 4 bases, with 11 bases between them. This chain's CDR3 is CASSVDGKNQPQHF. In DNA, the CDR3 is TGTGCCAGCAGTGTGGATGGTAAAAATCAGCCCCAGCATTTT.